The 27 T cell receptor beta chains presented below share a single source sample, sequenced in a study of shared clonotypes between healthy human individuals. Generated by immunoSEQ multiplex PCR, the TCRdb table keeps only in-frame clones and is missing some. This table holds about 1.1 million clones, approximately 78% found once. Sequencing was performed on memory CD4+ T cells from PBMCs. The sample's subset: CD45RA-negative fraction. The receptors originated from a man aged 18 to 29 in good health. Some clones in this sample may be carry-over from other donors' samples.

With regard to this clone: This likely reflects a read error, since a far larger clone is one base away. The chain couples TRBV7-9 to TRBJ1-4; D gene uncertain. The CDR3 has 14 amino acids. Per germline, CDR1 SEHNR and CDR2 FQNEAQ (reference sequence). Here the CDR3 reads CAGSLAVVDEKLFF. The CDR3 DNA is TGTGCCGGCAGCTTAGCCGTTGTGGATGAAAAACTGTTTTTT.

The chain uses TRBV15 and TRBJ2-7; TRBD1 matches 7 bases. The CDR3 contains 12 residues. Germline CDR1 and CDR2: LNHNV and YYDKDF (reference sequence). V lost 3 bases, J lost 7 bases, and 3 bases stayed unmatched. The CDR3 nucleotides are TGTGCCACCAGCAGCAGGACAGGAGAGCAGTACTTC. Amino acids: CATSSRTGEQYF.

This clone is a singleton in its sample. The rearrangement uses TRBV4-1 and TRBJ2-7; 8 bases agree with TRBD2. CDR3 length: 14 residues. Germline CDR1 and CDR2: MGHRA and YSYEKL. V dropped 4 bases and J dropped 4; count of bases not matched to a gene: 6. The CDR3 is CASSPRSGGYEQYF. In DNA form, the CDR3 reads TGCGCCAGCAGCCCAAGGAGCGGGGGATACGAGCAGTACTTC.

The chain employs TRBV30 and TRBJ1-3; D remains ambiguous. Germline-derived CDR1 and CDR2 are GTSNPN and SVGIG (reference sequence). This CDR3 is built from 13 residues. Trimming pared 5 bases from V and 2 bases from J, leaving 10 bases between. The CDR3 region is CAWAVNTGNTIYF. The CDR3 DNA reads as TGTGCCTGGGCGGTAAACACTGGAAACACCATATATTTT. Together with reference TRBV30 and TRBJ1-3, the CDR3 gives the full variable domain: SQTIHQWPATLVQPVGSPLSLECTVEGTSNPNLYWYRQAAGRGLQLLFYSVGIGQISSEVPQNLSASRPQDRQFILSSKKLLLSDSGFYLCAWAVNTGNTIYFGEGSWLTVV.

The chain employs TRBV5-4 and TRBJ2-7, with D possibly TRBD2 on 6 matching bases. The CDR3 is made up of 15 amino acids. Germline V gene data show CDR1 as SGHNT and CDR2 as YYREEE (reference sequence). With 3 bases removed from V and 6 bases from J, the gap between germline ends came to 19 bases. This chain's CDR3 is CASSWRRGSISEQYF. CDR3 DNA: TGTGCCAGCAGCTGGAGACGGGGGTCCATCAGCGAGCAGTACTTC.

Worth noting for this clone: The sample holds other DNA sequences that translate to the same CDR3. The CDR3 region is CASSIFRGNQPQHF. CDR3 DNA: TGTGCCAGTAGTATTTTTCGGGGGAATCAGCCCCAGCATTTT. The V gene is TRBV19, the J gene TRBJ1-5, with D possibly being TRBD1 (5 bases). V dropped 3 bases and J dropped 4 bases, with 10 bases sitting between them. Per the germline V gene, CDR1 is LNHDA and CDR2 is SQIVND (reference sequence). CDR3 length: 14 residues.

This chain connects TRBV6-6 to TRBJ2-2; no reliable D call. V lost 6 bases and J 7 bases, leaving 12 bases between the germline ends. Germline CDR1 reads MNHNY; CDR2 reads SVGAGI (reference sequence). This CDR3 comprises 13 residues. The CDR3 sequence: CASRLDALGELFF. CDR3 nucleotide sequence: TGTGCCAGCAGGCTAGACGCCCTCGGGGAGCTGTTTTTT.

The J gene is TRBJ2-1, the V gene TRBV4-2; the D is unclear. Trimming cost V 3 bases and J 4 bases, with 16 bases left between them. Germline V gene data show CDR1 as LGHNA and CDR2 as YNFKEQ. The CDR3 totals 16 residues. The CDR3 nucleotides read TGTGCCAGCAGCCATTCGAGTTCAAGACTGTACAATGAGCAGTTCTTC. Residues: CASSHSSSRLYNEQFF.

The rearrangement links TRBV5-4 to TRBJ2-7; 11 bases match TRBD2. Germline V lookup: CDR1 SGHNT, CDR2 YYREEE (reference sequence). V shed 4 bases and J 3 bases; nucleotides not matched to a gene: 9. The CDR3 runs 16 residues. CDR3 protein: CASSPGSTSGNYEQYF. The CDR3 nucleotides are TGTGCCAGCAGCCCCGGTTCGACTAGCGGGAACTACGAGCAGTACTTC. The variable domain in full, completed from reference TRBV5-4 and TRBJ2-7, reads ETGVTQSPTHLIKTRGQQVTLRCSSQSGHNTVSWYQQALGQGPQFIFQYYREEENGRGNFPPRFSGLQFPNYSSELNVNALELDDSALYLCASSPGSTSGNYEQYFGPGTRLTVT.

This clone was observed a handful of times. The chain employs TRBV6-6 and TRBJ1-2; no firm D call. The CDR3 spans 13 residues. Germline loops: CDR1 MNHNY, CDR2 SVGAGI (reference sequence). The V and J ends lost 0 bases and 11 bases respectively, with 13 bases between them. The CDR3 DNA is TGTGCCAGCAGTTACTCGATTGGGCCCCCATACACCTTC. This sequence encodes CASSYSIGPPYTF.

The CDR3 nucleotides are TGTGCCAGCAGTTTAGCGGGCGTCTCTGGGGCCAACGTCCTGACTTTC. Translating gives CASSLAGVSGANVLTF. The genes are TRBV2 and TRBJ2-6; 7 bases map to TRBD2. Trimming cost V 5 bases and J 0 bases; bases outside gene matches: 4. The CDR3 has 16 residues. The germline gives CDR1 SNHLY, CDR2 FYNNEI.

The gene calls are TRBV2 and TRBJ2-5; no reliable D call. Germline V CDR1 and CDR2: SNHLY, FYNNEI. This CDR3 is built from 13 residues. V was cut by 6 bases and J by 2 bases, with 10 bases left in between. CDR3 amino acids: CASSRQIQETQYF. In DNA, the CDR3 is TGTGCCAGCAGCCGACAAATACAAGAGACCCAGTACTTC. Filled out from reference TRBV2 and TRBJ2-5, the complete variable domain reads EPEVTQTPSHQVTQMGQEVILRCVPISNHLYFYWYRQILGQKVEFLVSFYNNEISEKSEIFDDQFSVERPDGSNFTLKIRSTKLEDSAMYFCASSRQIQETQYFGPGTRLLVL.

The chain recombines TRBV5-1 with TRBJ1-4, with a weak D call TRBD1 (5 bases). This CDR3 region has 14 residues. Germline CDR1 reads SGHRS; CDR2 reads YFSETQ. Trimming shortened V by 2 bases and J by 2 bases, and 7 bases separated the two germline ends. CDR3 nucleotides: TGCGCCAGCAGCTTAGGGGACACTAATGAAAAACTGTTTTTT. Amino acids: CASSLGDTNEKLFF.

The genes are TRBV29-1 and TRBJ1-1; D is perhaps TRBD1 (6 bases). The CDR3 length is 16 residues. Trimming shortened V by 3 bases and J by 5 bases, and 22 bases separated the two germline ends. Germline V gene lookup returns CDR1 SQVTM and CDR2 ANQGSEA. DNA of the CDR3: TGCAGCGTTGAGTTGTCAGGGGCAGACCGCGGGACTGAAGCTTTCTTT. It specifies CSVELSGADRGTEAFF.

This chain links TRBV2 with TRBJ1-2; D perhaps matches TRBD1 (5 bases). This CDR3 spans 15 amino acids. Per the germline V gene, CDR1 is SNHLY and CDR2 is FYNNEI. Trimming took off 4 bases at V and 8 bases at J, with 20 bases between the two ends. Here the CDR3 reads CASSATNGTPGGYTF. CDR3 bases: TGTGCCAGCAGTGCCACAAATGGGACCCCAGGCGGCTACACCTTC.

Remarks on this clone: The same CDR3 also results from other DNA sequences found in this sample. The chain links TRBV7-2 to TRBJ2-1; 7 bases fit TRBD2. The length of the CDR3 is 14 residues. Germline CDR1 and CDR2: SGHTA and FQGNSA. V gave up 5 bases and J gave up 6 bases; unmatched junction bases: 7. The CDR3 DNA is TGTGCCAGCAGCCTTGGACTAGTGAGCAATGAGCAGTTCTTC. Its protein is CASSLGLVSNEQFF.

V usage is TRBV11-3 and J usage is TRBJ2-1; the match to TRBD2 covers 8 bases. Germline CDR1 SGHNT, CDR2 YENEEA. This CDR3 is built from 13 residues. The V segment lost 4 bases and the J segment 10 bases; nucleotides outside the gene matches: 6. The CDR3 here is CASSSGGKLEQFF. The DNA for the CDR3 is TGTGCCAGCAGCTCGGGGGGGAAACTCGAGCAGTTCTTC.

The rearrangement uses TRBV28 and TRBJ2-1, with unresolved D. The CDR3 sequence is 15 residues long. Trimming stripped 3 bases from V and 4 bases from J, with 13 bases between. The germline CDR1 and CDR2 sequences are MDHEN and SYDVKM. The CDR3 nucleotides are TGTGCCAGCAGTTTCATGGACGGCTTATACAATGAGCAGTTCTTC. It translates to CASSFMDGLYNEQFF.

V usage is TRBV5-1 and J usage is TRBJ1-2; 7 bases agree with TRBD1. This CDR3 region has 16 residues. Germline V lookup: CDR1 SGHRS, CDR2 YFSETQ. The V and J ends lost 4 bases and 8 bases, in that order; junction bases with no gene match: 17. The CDR3 bases are TGCGCCAGCAGCACGGGACAGACAGGGAGCTTTCCCGGCTACACCTTC. Amino acids: CASSTGQTGSFPGYTF. The whole variable domain, remainder taken from reference TRBV5-1 and TRBJ1-2, is KAGVTQTPRYLIKTRGQQVTLSCSPISGHRSVSWYQQTPGQGLQFLFEYFSETQRNKGNFPGRFSGRQFSNSRSEMNVSTLELGDSALYLCASSTGQTGSFPGYTFGSGTRLTVV.

This clone was seen more than once but under ten times. V and J are TRBV30 and TRBJ1-5; no firm D call. The length of the CDR3 is 13 residues. Germline-derived CDR1 and CDR2 are GTSNPN and SVGIG (reference sequence). The germline V and J ends were trimmed by 4 bases and 3 bases, with 10 bases remaining between them. As DNA, the CDR3 is TGTGCCTGGACTTTTGGTCCCAATCAGCCCCAGCATTTT. The encoded protein is CAWTFGPNQPQHF.

V and J are TRBV28 and TRBJ2-5, with D perhaps TRBD2 (5 bases). Germline CDR1 is MDHEN and CDR2 is SYDVKM. Trimming removed 5 bases at V and 1 base at J, with 17 bases between. CDR3 length: 16 amino acids. The CDR3 reads CASSRPTGLGQETQYF. CDR3 sequence (DNA): TGTGCCAGCAGTCGACCCACGGGATTGGGCCAAGAGACCCAGTACTTC.

A few counts support this clone. V gene TRBV5-4 combines with J gene TRBJ2-1; no clear D. Trimming stripped 2 bases from V and 2 bases from J, with 11 bases between. Germline loops: CDR1 SGHNT, CDR2 YYREEE (reference sequence). The CDR3 is made up of 15 amino acids. CDR3 bases: TGTGCCAGCAGCTTCGGCGCCTTTGCCTACAATGAGCAGTTCTTC. Its translation: CASSFGAFAYNEQFF.

The chain combines TRBV5-1 with TRBJ2-5; 8 nucleotides line up with TRBD2. Per germline, CDR1 SGHRS and CDR2 YFSETQ. V shed 0 bases and J 5 bases; nucleotides not matched to a gene: 6. CDR3 length: 15 amino acids. The CDR3 DNA reads as TGCGCCAGCAGCTTGGAAAGCGGGAGTACGGAGACCCAGTACTTC. Translating it yields CASSLESGSTETQYF.

The chain links TRBV27 to TRBJ2-3; 11 bases match TRBD2. The CDR3 consists of 17 residues. The V segment lost 2 bases and the J segment 3 bases; nucleotides outside the gene matches: 7. Germline V gene sequence: CDR1 MNHEY, CDR2 SMNVEV (reference sequence). CDR3 residues: CASSLTLSGRATDTQYF. DNA for the CDR3: TGTGCCAGCAGTTTAACCCTTAGCGGGAGGGCAACAGATACGCAGTATTTT.

CDR3 bases: TGTGCCAGCAGCTTAGTCCGAGACGAGCAGTACTTC. It is translated as CASSLVRDEQYF. The chain employs TRBV7-2 and TRBJ2-7; the D is unclear. This CDR3 region has 12 residues. Germline values: CDR1 SGHTA, CDR2 FQGNSA. V shed 1 base and J shed 5 bases, with 6 bases lying between them.

This rearrangement joins TRBV19 to TRBJ2-5, with a weak D call TRBD1 (6 bases). V was trimmed by 10 bases and J by 0 bases, leaving 12 bases between them. Germline V gene lookup returns CDR1 LNHDA and CDR2 SQIVND (reference sequence). The CDR3 is made up of 13 amino acids. CDR3 nucleotides: TGTGCCACCAGACAGGCAGACCAAGAGACCCAGTACTTC. The encoded protein is CATRQADQETQYF. Supplemented by reference TRBV19 and TRBJ2-5, the full variable domain reads DGGITQSPKYLFRKEGQNVTLSCEQNLNHDAMYWYRQDPGQGLRLIYYSQIVNDFQKGDIAEGYSVSREKKESFPLTVTSAQKNPTAFYLCATRQADQETQYFGPGTRLLVL.

In the case of this clone: This specimen includes other DNA sequences encoding the same CDR3. The CDR3 nucleotides read TGTGCCAGCAGTTATGGGGGTCGAGGCTACGAGCAGTACTTC. Protein sequence: CASSYGGRGYEQYF. The chain links TRBV6-5 to TRBJ2-7; D possibly matches TRBD1 or TRBD2 (5 bases each). The germline CDR1 and CDR2 sequences are MNHEY and SVGAGI. Trimming left V 3 bases short and J 3 bases short, with 12 bases between. There are 14 residues in the CDR3.